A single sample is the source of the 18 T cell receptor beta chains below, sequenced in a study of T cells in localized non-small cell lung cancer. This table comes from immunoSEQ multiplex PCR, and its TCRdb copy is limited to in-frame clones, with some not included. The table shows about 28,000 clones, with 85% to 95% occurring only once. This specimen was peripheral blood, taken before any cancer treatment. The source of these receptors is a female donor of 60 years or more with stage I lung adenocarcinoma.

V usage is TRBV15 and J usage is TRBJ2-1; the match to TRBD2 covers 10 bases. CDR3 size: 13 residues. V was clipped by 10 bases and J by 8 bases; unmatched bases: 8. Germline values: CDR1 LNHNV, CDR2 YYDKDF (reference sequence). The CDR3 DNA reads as TGTGCCATACGACTAGCGGGTGGCGATGAGCAGTTCTTC. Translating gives CAIRLAGGDEQFF. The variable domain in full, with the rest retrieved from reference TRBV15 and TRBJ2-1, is DAMVIQNPRYQVTQFGKPVTLSCSQTLNHNVMYWYQQKSSQAPKLLFHYYDKDFNNEADTPDNFQSRRPNTSFCFLDIRSPGLGDTAMYLCAIRLAGGDEQFFGPGTRLTVL.

The CDR3 sequence is CASSSTQGYEQYF. As DNA, the CDR3 is TGTGCCAGCAGTTCGACCCAAGGGTACGAGCAGTACTTC. This sequence joins TRBV28 and TRBJ2-7; D ambiguous. Germline CDR1 MDHEN, CDR2 SYDVKM. V was shortened by 4 bases and J by 4 bases, with 11 bases between the two germline ends. The CDR3 runs 13 residues.

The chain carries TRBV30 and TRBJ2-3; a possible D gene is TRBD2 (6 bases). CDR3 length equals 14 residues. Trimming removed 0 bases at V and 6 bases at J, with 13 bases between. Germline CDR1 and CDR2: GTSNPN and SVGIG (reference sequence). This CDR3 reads CAWSVQAGLDTQYF. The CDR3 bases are TGTGCCTGGAGTGTACAGGCGGGGTTGGATACGCAGTATTTT.

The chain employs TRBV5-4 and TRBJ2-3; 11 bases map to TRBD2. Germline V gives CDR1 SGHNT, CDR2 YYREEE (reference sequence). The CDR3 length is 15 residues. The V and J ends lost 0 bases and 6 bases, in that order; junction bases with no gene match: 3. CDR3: CASSLGPSGGDTQYF. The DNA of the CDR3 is TGTGCCAGCAGCTTGGGGCCTAGCGGGGGGGATACGCAGTATTTT.

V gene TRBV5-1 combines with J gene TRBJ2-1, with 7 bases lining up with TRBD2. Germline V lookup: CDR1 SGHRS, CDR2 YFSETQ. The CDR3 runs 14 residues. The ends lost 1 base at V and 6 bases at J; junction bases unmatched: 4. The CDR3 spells CASSLMGEGNEQFF. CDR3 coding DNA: TGCGCCAGCAGCTTGATGGGGGAGGGCAATGAGCAGTTCTTC.

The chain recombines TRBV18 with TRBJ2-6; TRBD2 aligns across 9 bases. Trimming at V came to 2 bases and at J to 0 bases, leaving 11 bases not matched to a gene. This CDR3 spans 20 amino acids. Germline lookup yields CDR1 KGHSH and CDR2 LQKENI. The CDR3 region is CASSPRRAREGYSGANVLTF. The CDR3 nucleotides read TGTGCCAGCTCACCAAGGCGCGCGCGGGAGGGATACTCTGGGGCCAACGTCCTGACTTTC.

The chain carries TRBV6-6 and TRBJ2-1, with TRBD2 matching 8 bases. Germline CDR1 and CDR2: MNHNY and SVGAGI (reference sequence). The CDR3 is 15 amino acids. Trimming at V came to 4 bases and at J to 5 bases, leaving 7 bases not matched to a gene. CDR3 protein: CASSLELAVNNEQFF. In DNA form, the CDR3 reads TGTGCCAGCAGTTTGGAACTAGCGGTCAACAATGAGCAGTTCTTC.

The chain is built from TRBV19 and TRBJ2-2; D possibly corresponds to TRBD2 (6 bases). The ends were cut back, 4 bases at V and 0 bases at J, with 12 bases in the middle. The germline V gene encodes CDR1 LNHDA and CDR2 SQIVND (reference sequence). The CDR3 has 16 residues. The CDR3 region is CASSNPAGTNTGELFF. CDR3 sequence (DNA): TGTGCCAGTAGTAACCCAGCGGGTACGAACACCGGGGAGCTGTTTTTT.

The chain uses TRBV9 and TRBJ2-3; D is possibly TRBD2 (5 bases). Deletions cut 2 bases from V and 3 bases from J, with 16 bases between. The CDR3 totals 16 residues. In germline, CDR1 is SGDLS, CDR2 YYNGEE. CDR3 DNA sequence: TGTGCCAGCAGCGTCATCCCGGGAATCTGGACAGATACGCAGTATTTT. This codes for CASSVIPGIWTDTQYF.

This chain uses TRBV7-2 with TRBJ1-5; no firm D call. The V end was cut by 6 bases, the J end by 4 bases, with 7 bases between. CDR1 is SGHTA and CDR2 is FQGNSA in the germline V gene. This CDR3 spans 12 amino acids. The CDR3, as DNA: TGTGCCAGCAGTCCACGAAATCAGCCCCAGCATTTT. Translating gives CASSPRNQPQHF.

DNA of the CDR3: TGTGCCAGCATGTCGAGCGGAACGCGCACAGATACGCAGTATTTT. This translates into CASMSSGTRTDTQYF. V gene TRBV28 combines with J gene TRBJ2-3, with D perhaps TRBD2 (5 bases). The germline V gene has CDR1 MDHEN and CDR2 SYDVKM. This CDR3 comprises 15 residues. The V and J ends lost 7 bases and 1 base respectively, with 15 bases between them.

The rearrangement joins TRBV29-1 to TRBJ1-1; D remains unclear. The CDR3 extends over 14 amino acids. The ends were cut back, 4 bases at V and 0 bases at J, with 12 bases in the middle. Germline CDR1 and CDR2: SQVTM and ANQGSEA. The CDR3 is CSVGLNFMNTEAFF. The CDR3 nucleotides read TGCAGCGTTGGCCTAAACTTCATGAACACTGAAGCTTTCTTT.

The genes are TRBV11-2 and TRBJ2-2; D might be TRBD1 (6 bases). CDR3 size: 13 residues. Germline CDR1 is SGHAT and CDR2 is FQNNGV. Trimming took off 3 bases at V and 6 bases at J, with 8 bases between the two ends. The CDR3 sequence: CASSFKGAGELFF. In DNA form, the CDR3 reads TGTGCCAGCAGCTTCAAGGGGGCCGGGGAGCTGTTTTTT. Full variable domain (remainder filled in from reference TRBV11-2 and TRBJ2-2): EAGVAQSPRYKIIEKRQSVAFWCNPISGHATLYWYQQILGQGPKLLIQFQNNGVVDDSQLPKDRFSAERLKGVDSTLKIQPAKLEDSAVYLCASSFKGAGELFFGEGSRLTVL.

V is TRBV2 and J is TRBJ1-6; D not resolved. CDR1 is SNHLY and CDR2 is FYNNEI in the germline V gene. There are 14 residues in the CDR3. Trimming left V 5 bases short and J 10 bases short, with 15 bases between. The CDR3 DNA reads TGTGCCAGCAGTTGGGCGGTCGTCAACTCACCCCTCCACTTT. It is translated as CASSWAVVNSPLHF.

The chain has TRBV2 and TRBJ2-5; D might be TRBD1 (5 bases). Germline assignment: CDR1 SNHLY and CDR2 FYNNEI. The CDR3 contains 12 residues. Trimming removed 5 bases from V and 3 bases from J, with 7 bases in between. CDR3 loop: CASSYRKETQYF. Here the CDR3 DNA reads TGTGCCAGCAGTTACAGGAAAGAGACCCAGTACTTC.

As DNA, the CDR3 is TGCGCCAGCAACAGGGAAATGGGTCAGCCCCAGCATTTT. Its protein product is CASNREMGQPQHF. The rearrangement links TRBV4-1 to TRBJ1-5, with TRBD1 as a possible D gene (6 bases). This CDR3 spans 13 amino acids. CDR1 and CDR2 from the germline V gene are MGHRA and YSYEKL. Trimming stripped 7 bases from V and 6 bases from J, with 13 bases between.

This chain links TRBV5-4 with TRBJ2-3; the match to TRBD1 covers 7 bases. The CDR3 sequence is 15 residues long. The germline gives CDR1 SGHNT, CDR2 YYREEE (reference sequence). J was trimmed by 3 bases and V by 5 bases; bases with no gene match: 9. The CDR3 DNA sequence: TGTGCCAGCAGGATGAGGGGGCCTGTGACAGATACGCAGTATTTT. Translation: CASRMRGPVTDTQYF.

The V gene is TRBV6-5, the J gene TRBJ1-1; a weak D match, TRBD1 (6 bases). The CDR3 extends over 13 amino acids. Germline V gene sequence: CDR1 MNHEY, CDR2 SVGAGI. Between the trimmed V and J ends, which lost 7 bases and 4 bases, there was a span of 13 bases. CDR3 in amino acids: CASKMRQATEAFF. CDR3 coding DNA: TGTGCCAGCAAAATGAGACAGGCCACTGAAGCTTTCTTT.